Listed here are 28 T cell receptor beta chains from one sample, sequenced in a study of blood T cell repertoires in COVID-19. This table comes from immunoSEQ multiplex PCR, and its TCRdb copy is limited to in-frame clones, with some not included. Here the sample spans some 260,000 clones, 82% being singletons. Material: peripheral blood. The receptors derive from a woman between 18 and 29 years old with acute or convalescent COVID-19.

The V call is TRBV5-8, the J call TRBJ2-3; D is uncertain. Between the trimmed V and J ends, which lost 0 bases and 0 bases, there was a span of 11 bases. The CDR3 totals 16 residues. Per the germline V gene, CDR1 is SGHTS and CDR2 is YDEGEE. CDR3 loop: CASSLGSPPSTDTQYF. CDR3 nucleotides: TGTGCCAGCAGCTTGGGTAGCCCACCTAGCACAGATACGCAGTATTTT.

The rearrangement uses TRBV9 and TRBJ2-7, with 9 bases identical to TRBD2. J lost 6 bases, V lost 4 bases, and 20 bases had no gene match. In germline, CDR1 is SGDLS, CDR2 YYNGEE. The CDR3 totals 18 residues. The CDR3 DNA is TGTGCCAGCAGCTCCCGACAGGGCCTGGCGGGAGGGCCCCTCGAGCAGTACTTC. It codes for CASSSRQGLAGGPLEQYF.

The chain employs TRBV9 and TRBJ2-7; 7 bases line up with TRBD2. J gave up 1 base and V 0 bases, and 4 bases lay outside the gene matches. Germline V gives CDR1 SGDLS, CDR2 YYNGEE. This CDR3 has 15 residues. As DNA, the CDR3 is TGTGCCAGCAGCGTAGAGCGGGGTCCGTCCTACGAGCAGTACTTC. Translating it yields CASSVERGPSYEQYF.

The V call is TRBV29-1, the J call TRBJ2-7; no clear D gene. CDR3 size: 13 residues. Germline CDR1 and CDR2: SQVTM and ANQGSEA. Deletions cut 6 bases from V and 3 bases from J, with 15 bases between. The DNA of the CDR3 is TGCAGCGTCGCCCCGAGTCGACACTACGAGCAGTACTTC. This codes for CSVAPSRHYEQYF.

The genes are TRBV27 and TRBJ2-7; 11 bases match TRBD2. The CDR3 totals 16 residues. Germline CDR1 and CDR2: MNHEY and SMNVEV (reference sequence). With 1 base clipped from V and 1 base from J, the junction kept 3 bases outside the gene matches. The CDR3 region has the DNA TGTGCCAGCAGTTTATGGGGGACTAGCGGATCCTACGAGCAGTACTTC. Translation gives CASSLWGTSGSYEQYF.

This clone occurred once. Written as DNA, the CDR3 is TGTGCCAGCAGTTCGTGGGCAGGGGGCCCCTATGGCTACACCTTC. This gives the protein CASSSWAGGPYGYTF. The chain recombines TRBV27 with TRBJ1-2, with 8 positions matching TRBD1. The CDR3 length is 15 residues. Losses at the gene ends were 4 bases for V and 4 bases for J; bases not matched to a gene: 8. Per the germline V gene, CDR1 is MNHEY and CDR2 is SMNVEV (reference sequence).

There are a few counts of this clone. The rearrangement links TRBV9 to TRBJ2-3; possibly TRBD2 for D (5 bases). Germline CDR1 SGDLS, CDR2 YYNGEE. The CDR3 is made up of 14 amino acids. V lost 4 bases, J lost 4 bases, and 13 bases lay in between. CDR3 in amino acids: CASSPRGQADTQYF. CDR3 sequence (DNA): TGTGCCAGCAGCCCCCGAGGGCAGGCAGATACGCAGTATTTT.

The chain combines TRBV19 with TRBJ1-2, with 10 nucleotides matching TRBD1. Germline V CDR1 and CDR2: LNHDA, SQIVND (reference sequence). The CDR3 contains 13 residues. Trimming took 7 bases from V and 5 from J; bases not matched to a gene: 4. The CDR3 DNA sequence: TGTGCCAGTAACGACAGGGGGCTTTATGGCTACACCTTC. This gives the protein CASNDRGLYGYTF.

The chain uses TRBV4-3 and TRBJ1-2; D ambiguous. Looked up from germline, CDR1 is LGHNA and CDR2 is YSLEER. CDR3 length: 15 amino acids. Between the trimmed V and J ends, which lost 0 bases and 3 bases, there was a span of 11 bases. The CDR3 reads CASSQDLTVDYGYTF. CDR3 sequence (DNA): TGCGCCAGCAGCCAAGATCTCACGGTGGACTATGGCTACACCTTC.

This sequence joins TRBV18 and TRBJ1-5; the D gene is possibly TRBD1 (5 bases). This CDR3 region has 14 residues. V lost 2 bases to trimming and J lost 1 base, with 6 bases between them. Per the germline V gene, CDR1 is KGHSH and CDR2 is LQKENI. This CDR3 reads CASSPRQSNQPQHF. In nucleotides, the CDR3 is TGTGCCAGCTCACCAAGACAGAGCAATCAGCCCCAGCATTTT.

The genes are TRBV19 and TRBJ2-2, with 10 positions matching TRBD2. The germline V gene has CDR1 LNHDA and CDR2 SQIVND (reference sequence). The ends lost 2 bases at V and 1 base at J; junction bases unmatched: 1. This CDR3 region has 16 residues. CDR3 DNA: TGTGCCAGTAGTATACTAGCGGGAGTGAACACCGGGGAGCTGTTTTTT. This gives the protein CASSILAGVNTGELFF.

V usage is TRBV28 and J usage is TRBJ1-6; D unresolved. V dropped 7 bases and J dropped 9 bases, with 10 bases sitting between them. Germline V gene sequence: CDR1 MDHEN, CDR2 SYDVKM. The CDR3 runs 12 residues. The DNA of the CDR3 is TGTGCCAGCACCTACTCGGGTTCACCCCTCCACTTT. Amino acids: CASTYSGSPLHF.

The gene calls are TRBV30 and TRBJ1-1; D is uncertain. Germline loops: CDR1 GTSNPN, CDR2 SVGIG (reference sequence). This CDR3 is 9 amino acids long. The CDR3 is CASDTEAFF. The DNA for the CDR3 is TGTGCGTCAGACACTGAAGCTTTCTTT.

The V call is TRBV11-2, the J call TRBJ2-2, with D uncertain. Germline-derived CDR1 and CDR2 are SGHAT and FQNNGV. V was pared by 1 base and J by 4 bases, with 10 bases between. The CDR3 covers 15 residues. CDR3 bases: TGTGCCAGCAGCTTAGTTGCTCCAGGCACCGGGGAGCTGTTTTTT. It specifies CASSLVAPGTGELFF.

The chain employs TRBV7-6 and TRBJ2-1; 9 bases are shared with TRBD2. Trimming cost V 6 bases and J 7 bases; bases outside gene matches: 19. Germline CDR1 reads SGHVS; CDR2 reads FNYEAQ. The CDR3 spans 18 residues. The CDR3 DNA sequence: TGTGCCAGCAGTCGTCTCTGGTTGGCGGGAGGGTCGCGAAATGAGCAGTTCTTC. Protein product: CASSRLWLAGGSRNEQFF.

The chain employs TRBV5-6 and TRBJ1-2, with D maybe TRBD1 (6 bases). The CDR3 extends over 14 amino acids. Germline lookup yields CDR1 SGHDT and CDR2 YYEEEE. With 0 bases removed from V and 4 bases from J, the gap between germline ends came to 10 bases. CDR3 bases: TGTGCCAGCAGCTTGGACAGGGCGATCTATGGCTACACCTTC. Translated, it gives CASSLDRAIYGYTF.

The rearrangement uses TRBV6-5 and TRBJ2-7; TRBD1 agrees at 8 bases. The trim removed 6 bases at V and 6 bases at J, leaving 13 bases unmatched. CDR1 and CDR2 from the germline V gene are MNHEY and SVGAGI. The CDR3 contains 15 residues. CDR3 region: CASRPMGTGLAEQYF. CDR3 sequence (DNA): TGTGCCAGCAGGCCGATGGGGACAGGTCTTGCCGAGCAGTACTTC.

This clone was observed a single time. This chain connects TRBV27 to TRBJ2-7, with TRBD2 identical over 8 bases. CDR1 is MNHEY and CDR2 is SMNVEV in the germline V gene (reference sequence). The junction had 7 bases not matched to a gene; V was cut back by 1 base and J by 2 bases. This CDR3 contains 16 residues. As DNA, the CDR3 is TGTGCCAGCAGTTTATACCCAGCGGGGGCGGCCTACGAGCAGTACTTC. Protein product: CASSLYPAGAAYEQYF.

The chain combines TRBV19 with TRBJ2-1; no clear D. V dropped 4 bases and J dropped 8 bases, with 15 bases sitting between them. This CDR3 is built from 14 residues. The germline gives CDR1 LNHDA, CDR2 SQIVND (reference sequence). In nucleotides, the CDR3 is TGTGCCAGTAGTACCCCCCCTAACTATGATGAGCAGTTCTTC. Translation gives CASSTPPNYDEQFF.

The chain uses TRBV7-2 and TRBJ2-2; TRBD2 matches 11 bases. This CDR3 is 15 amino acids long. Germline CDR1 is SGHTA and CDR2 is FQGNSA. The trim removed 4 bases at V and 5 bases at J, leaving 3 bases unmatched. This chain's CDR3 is CASSSTSGTTGELFF. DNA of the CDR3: TGTGCCAGCAGCTCGACTAGCGGGACGACCGGGGAGCTGTTTTTT.

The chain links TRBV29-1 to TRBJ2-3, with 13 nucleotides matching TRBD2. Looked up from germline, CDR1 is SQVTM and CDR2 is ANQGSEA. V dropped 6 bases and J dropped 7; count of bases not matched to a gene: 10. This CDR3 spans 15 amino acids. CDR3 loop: CSVTPGLAGVHTQYF. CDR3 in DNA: TGCAGCGTGACCCCCGGACTAGCGGGAGTACATACGCAGTATTTT.

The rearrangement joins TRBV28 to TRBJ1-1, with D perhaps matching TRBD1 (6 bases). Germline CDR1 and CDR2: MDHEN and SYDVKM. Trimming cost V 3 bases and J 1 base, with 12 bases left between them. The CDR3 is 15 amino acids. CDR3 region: CASSFFGGRNTEAFF. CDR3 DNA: TGTGCCAGCAGTTTTTTCGGGGGGCGGAACACTGAAGCTTTCTTT.

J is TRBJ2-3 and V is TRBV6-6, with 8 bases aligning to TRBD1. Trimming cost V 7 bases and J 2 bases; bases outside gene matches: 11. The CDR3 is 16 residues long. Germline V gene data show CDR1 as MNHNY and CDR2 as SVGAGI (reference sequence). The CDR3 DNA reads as TGTGCCAGCATCTCTGGGCAGGGGGCCTTCACAGATACGCAGTATTTT. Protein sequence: CASISGQGAFTDTQYF.

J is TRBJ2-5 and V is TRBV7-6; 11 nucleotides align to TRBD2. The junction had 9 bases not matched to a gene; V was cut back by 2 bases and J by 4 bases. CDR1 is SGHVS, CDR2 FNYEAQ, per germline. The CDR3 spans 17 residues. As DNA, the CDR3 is TGTGCCAGCAGCTTAAGTGAACTAGCGGGAGAAGGAGAGACCCAGTACTTC. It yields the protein CASSLSELAGEGETQYF.

CDR3 DNA sequence: TGCAGCGCCCGAGGACAGAGCAATACTGAAGCTTTCTTT. Amino acids: CSARGQSNTEAFF. The chain uses TRBV29-1 and TRBJ1-1; possible D gene TRBD1, 6 bases. Germline V gene data show CDR1 as SQVTM and CDR2 as ANQGSEA. V was clipped by 7 bases and J by 5 bases, with 17 bases between them. The CDR3 consists of 13 residues.

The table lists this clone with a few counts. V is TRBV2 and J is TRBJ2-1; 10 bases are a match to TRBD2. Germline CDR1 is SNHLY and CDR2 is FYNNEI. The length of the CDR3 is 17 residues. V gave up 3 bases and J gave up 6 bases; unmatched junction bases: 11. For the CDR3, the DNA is TGTGCCAGCAGTGATGTGTTGGGACTAGCGTCCCCCAATGAGCAGTTCTTC. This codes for CASSDVLGLASPNEQFF. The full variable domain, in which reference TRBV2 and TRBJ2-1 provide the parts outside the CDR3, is EPEVTQTPSHQVTQMGQEVILRCVPISNHLYFYWYRQILGQKVEFLVSFYNNEISEKSEIFDDQFSVERPDGSNFTLKIRSTKLEDSAMYFCASSDVLGLASPNEQFFGPGTRLTVL.

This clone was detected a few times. The CDR3 sequence: CASSQSTSGQETQYF. CDR3 DNA: TGTGCCAGCTCACAATCCACTAGCGGCCAAGAGACCCAGTACTTC. V and J are TRBV18 and TRBJ2-5, with TRBD2 identical over 8 bases. CDR1 and CDR2 from the germline V gene are KGHSH and LQKENI. With 4 bases clipped from V and 1 base from J, the junction kept 5 bases outside the gene matches. This CDR3 has 15 residues.

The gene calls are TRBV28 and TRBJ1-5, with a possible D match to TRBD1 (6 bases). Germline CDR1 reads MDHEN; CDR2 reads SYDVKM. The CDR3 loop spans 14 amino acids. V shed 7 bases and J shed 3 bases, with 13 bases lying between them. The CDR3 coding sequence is TGTGCCAGCAAAAGGACAGAGTTCAATCAGCCCCAGCATTTT. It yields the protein CASKRTEFNQPQHF.